This TCR beta chain was sequenced during a study of T cell responses to AZD1222 COVID-19 vaccine. TCRdb's copy holds only in-frame clones and misses some; the assay was immunoSEQ multiplex PCR. The sample has over 130,000 clones, 88% seen once. Findings and limits, study-wide: Clonal diversity was possibly underestimated; the donors were predominantly white British and more often female.

Trimming at V came to 2 bases and at J to 4 bases, leaving 7 bases not matched to a gene. The germline V gene has CDR1 LNHDA and CDR2 SQIVND (reference sequence). CDR3 size: 15 residues. Comment on this clone: What it recognizes is unknown.

V usage is TRBV19 and J usage is TRBJ1-1; 7 bases are a match to TRBD1. The TCR comes from an adult who received the AZD1222 COVID-19 vaccine. Sequencing was performed on peripheral blood, taken 28 days after the second AZD1222 dose. The CDR3 DNA follows: TGTGCCAGTAGTATAAGACAGGGTGTCGTCACTGAAGCTTTCTTT. Protein: CASSIRQGVVTEAFF.